The present TCR beta chain was sequenced within a study of CD8 T cells in Susac syndrome. V shed 4 bases and J 6 bases; nucleotides not matched to a gene: 7. The CDR3 sequence is 14 residues long. CDR1 and CDR2 (germline): SGHAT, FQNNGV. TEMRA cells were FACS-enriched and CD8+ and CD4+ T cells negatively isolated. RNA in amounts of roughly 0.5 to 1 ug was reverse transcribed with random hexamers. From the immunoSEQ multiplex PCR reads, TCRdb called clonotypes with MiXCR, one entry per CDR3 protein. The sample consists of 150,000 to 200,000 distinct CDR3 sequences, 90% to 95% of them appearing once. This clonotype appeared a single time.

The chain combines TRBV11-2 with TRBJ1-2; 8 bases are a match to TRBD1. The source is a human donor in good health. What was sequenced was CD4+ T cells from PBMCs. CDR3 nucleotide sequence: TGTGCCAGCAGCTACTCCGGACAGGGCGATGGCTACACCTTC. Encoded protein: CASSYSGQGDGYTF.